A single sample is the source of the 3 T cell receptor beta chains below, sequenced in a study of T cells in Graves' hyperthyroidism and ophthalmopathy. Authors of the study amplified TCR beta CDR3 regions from RNA transcripts. The study used the HTBI primer set for a first-round RT-PCR of the TCR CDR3. TCRdb re-called the multiplex PCR reads through MiXCR, storing one row per CDR3 protein. This table holds approximately 480,000 distinct CDR3 sequences, roughly 20% found once. The specimen sequenced was blood. Receptor source: a man aged 18-30 years with Graves' hyperthyroidism.

As to this clonotype: A read error is possible here, since a much larger clone lies one base away. The chain uses TRBV13 and TRBJ2-2; 13 bases line up with TRBD2. CDR1 PRHDT and CDR2 FYEKMQ come from the germline V gene (reference sequence). The CDR3 is made up of 18 amino acids. The CDR3 region is CASSGTSGGAFDTGELLF. CDR3 bases: TGTGCCAGCAGCGGCACTAGCGGGGGGGCATTCGACACCGGGGAGCTGTTGTTT.

In its sample, this clonotype was seen many times. The chain uses TRBV6-5 and TRBJ2-7, with D possibly TRBD2 on 5 matching bases. CDR3 size: 14 residues. The V end lost 0 bases, the J end lost 6 bases, and 12 bases lay between the germline ends. Per the germline V gene, CDR1 is MNHEY and CDR2 is SVGAGI. CDR3 amino acids: CASSYSMQAGEQYF. The CDR3 DNA reads as TGTGCCAGCAGTTACTCGATGCAGGCGGGCGAGCAGTACTTC.

Ten or more counts support this clonotype. The chain combines TRBV13 with TRBJ1-1; the D is unclear. CDR1 is PRHDT, CDR2 FYEKMQ, per germline (reference sequence). The CDR3 totals 20 residues. V was clipped by 5 bases and J by 0 bases, with 28 bases between them. Here the CDR3 reads CASSETPAFPGANMNTEAFF. CDR3 in DNA: TGTGCCAGCAGCGAAACCCCCGCATTTCCGGGTGCGAACATGAACACTGAAGCTTTCTTT.